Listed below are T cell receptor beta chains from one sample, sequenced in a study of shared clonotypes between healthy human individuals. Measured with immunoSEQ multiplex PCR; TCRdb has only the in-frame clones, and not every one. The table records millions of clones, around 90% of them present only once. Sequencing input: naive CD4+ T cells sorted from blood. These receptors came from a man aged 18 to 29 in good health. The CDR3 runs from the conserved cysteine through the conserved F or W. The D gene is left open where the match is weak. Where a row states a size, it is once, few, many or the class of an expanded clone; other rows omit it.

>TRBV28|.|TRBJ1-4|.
CASSLGDRGNEKLFF
TGTGCCAGCAGTTTAGGAGATAGAGGGAATGAAAAACTGTTTTTT
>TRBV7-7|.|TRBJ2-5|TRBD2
CASSPGLAAETQYF
TGTGCTAGCAGCCCTGGACTAGCGGCAGAGACCCAGTACTTC
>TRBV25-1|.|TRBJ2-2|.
CASSLIGTGELFF
TGTGCCAGCAGTCTAATAGGAACCGGGGAGCTGTTTTTT
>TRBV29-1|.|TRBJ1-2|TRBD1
CSVERATGGYGYTF
TGCAGCGTTGAGAGAGCGACAGGGGGTTATGGCTACACCTTC
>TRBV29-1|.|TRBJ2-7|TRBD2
CSAIPGLADYEQYF
TGCAGCGCGATCCCGGGACTAGCGGACTACGAGCAGTACTTC
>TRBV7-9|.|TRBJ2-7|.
CASSPGKSSYEQYF
TGTGCCAGCAGCCCGGGGAAGAGCTCCTACGAGCAGTACTTC
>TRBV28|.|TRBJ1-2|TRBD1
CASSLRTGYYGYTF
TGTGCCAGCAGTTTACGGACAGGCTACTATGGCTACACCTTC
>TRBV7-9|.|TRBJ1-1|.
CASSSPRGTEAFF
TGTGCCAGCAGCTCCCCACGGGGGACTGAAGCTTTCTTT
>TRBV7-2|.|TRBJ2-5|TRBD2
CASSQLAGTPETQYF
TGTGCCAGCAGCCAACTAGCGGGGACCCCGGAGACCCAGTACTTC
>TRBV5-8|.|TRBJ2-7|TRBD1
CASSLGRTGPGRYF
TGTGCCAGCAGCTTAGGCCGGACAGGGCCTGGGAGGTACTTC
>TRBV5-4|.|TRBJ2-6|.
CASSQGISGANVLTF
TGCGCCAGCAGCCAAGGGATCTCTGGGGCCAACGTCCTGACTTTC
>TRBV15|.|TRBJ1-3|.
CATSRDALDTIYF
TGTGCCACCAGCAGAGACGCTCTGGACACCATATATTTT
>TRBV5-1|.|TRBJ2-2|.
CASSPGSTVTGELFF
TGCGCCAGCAGTCCTGGCTCAACCGTGACCGGGGAGCTGTTTTTT
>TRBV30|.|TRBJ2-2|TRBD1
CAWSVQGGTGELFF
TGTGCCTGGAGTGTACAGGGGGGCACCGGGGAGCTGTTTTTT
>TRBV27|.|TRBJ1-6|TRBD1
CASRTGDSFSPLHF
TGTGCCAGCAGGACTGGGGACAGCTTTTCACCCCTCCACTTT
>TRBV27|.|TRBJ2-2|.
CASSLGTSNTGELFF
TGTGCCAGCAGTTTAGGGACATCGAACACCGGGGAGCTGTTTTTT
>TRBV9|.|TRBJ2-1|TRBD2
CASSVAGGPYNEQFF
TGTGCCAGCAGCGTAGCGGGAGGGCCCTACAATGAGCAGTTCTTC
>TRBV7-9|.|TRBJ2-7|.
CASSRGGEQYF
TGTGCCAGCAGCAGGGGTGGCGAGCAGTACTTC
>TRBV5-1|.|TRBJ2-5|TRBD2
CASSATSGWQETQYF
TGCGCCAGCAGCGCAACTAGCGGGTGGCAAGAGACCCAGTACTTC
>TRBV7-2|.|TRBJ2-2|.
CASSLEPGANTGELFF
TGTGCCAGCAGCTTGGAGCCGGGAGCGAACACCGGGGAGCTGTTTTTT
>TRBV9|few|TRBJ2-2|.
CASSVDPGELFF
TGTGCCAGCAGCGTAGACCCCGGGGAGCTGTTTTTT
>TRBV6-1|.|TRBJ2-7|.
CASLEVGFYEQYF
TGTGCCAGCCTCGAGGTGGGATTCTACGAGCAGTACTTC
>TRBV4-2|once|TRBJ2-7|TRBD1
CASSLYFGTGSYEQYF
TGTGCCAGCAGCCTTTATTTCGGGACAGGGTCCTACGAGCAGTACTTC